Below, 20 T cell receptor beta chains from the same sample are listed, as sequenced in a study of cytomegalovirus exposure and HLA in healthy donors. TCRdb's table, derived via immunoSEQ multiplex PCR, lists solely in-frame clones and lacks some. The sample lists over 110,000 clones, roughly 86% occurring once. Material for sequencing was PBMCs. The receptors stem from a man younger than 35 in good health and CMV-seropositive.

This chain connects TRBV9 to TRBJ1-2; TRBD1 is a possible D gene (5 bases). Germline CDR1 SGDLS, CDR2 YYNGEE. CDR3 length: 14 residues. Trimming pared 1 base from V and 4 bases from J, leaving 11 bases between. The CDR3 bases are TGTGCCAGCAGCGTATCGGGGGAGACCTATGGCTACACCTTC. Translating it yields CASSVSGETYGYTF.

V gene TRBV5-8 combines with J gene TRBJ1-6; tentative D call: TRBD1 (6 bases). Per the germline V gene, CDR1 is SGHTS and CDR2 is YDEGEE. The CDR3 runs 13 residues. Between the trimmed V and J ends, which lost 4 bases and 8 bases, there was a span of 10 bases. The chain's CDR3 is CASSPRQDSPLHF. In DNA, the CDR3 is TGTGCCAGCAGCCCGCGACAGGATTCACCCCTCCACTTT.

This chain joins TRBV2 and TRBJ2-7, with D unresolved. The V gene's germline CDR1 is SNHLY and CDR2 FYNNEI. Trimming took 6 bases from V and 2 from J, leaving 11 bases between them. This CDR3 has 13 residues. CDR3 nucleotides: TGTGCCAGCAGGTCTTACAGACCCTACGAGCAGTACTTC. Its protein is CASRSYRPYEQYF. The variable domain in full, completed from reference TRBV2 and TRBJ2-7, reads EPEVTQTPSHQVTQMGQEVILRCVPISNHLYFYWYRQILGQKVEFLVSFYNNEISEKSEIFDDQFSVERPDGSNFTLKIRSTKLEDSAMYFCASRSYRPYEQYFGPGTRLTVT.

This chain links TRBV25-1 with TRBJ2-3, with D possibly being TRBD2 (7 bases). The V gene lost 4 bases and the J gene lost 2 bases, with 13 bases spanning the gap. This CDR3 spans 15 amino acids. The germline CDR1 and CDR2 sequences are MGHDK and SYGVNS. This chain's CDR3 is CASSAFRGATDTQYF. The CDR3 bases are TGTGCCAGCAGTGCTTTTCGGGGGGCCACAGATACGCAGTATTTT.

The V gene is TRBV7-9, the J gene TRBJ2-5; D is possibly TRBD1 (6 bases). The CDR3 loop spans 13 amino acids. The V end lost 8 bases, the J end lost 2 bases, and 12 bases lay between the germline ends. Germline CDR1 is SEHNR and CDR2 is FQNEAQ (reference sequence). DNA of the CDR3: TGTGCCAGCCTCCGGGACACACAAGAGACCCAGTACTTC. It encodes CASLRDTQETQYF.

V and J are TRBV29-1 and TRBJ2-5, with a tentative D call TRBD2 (6 bases). The germline V gene has CDR1 SQVTM and CDR2 ANQGSEA. The CDR3 length is 13 residues. V gave up 6 bases and J gave up 5 bases, with 16 bases separating them. The CDR3 spells CSVQVRGMETQYF. DNA of the CDR3: TGCAGCGTCCAGGTTCGGGGGATGGAGACCCAGTACTTC.

The rearrangement links TRBV18 to TRBJ1-6; D gene ambiguous. The CDR3 sequence is 15 residues long. Trimming shortened V by 4 bases and J by 7 bases, and 14 bases separated the two germline ends. Looked up from germline, CDR1 is KGHSH and CDR2 is LQKENI. The CDR3: CASSHEELPNSPLHF. In DNA, the CDR3 is TGTGCCAGCTCACACGAAGAACTACCCAATTCACCCCTCCACTTT.

The table lists this clone with a count of one. This chain connects TRBV10-3 to TRBJ1-2, with 9 bases that match TRBD1. The CDR3 sequence is 14 residues long. Germline-derived CDR1 and CDR2 are ENHRY and SYGVKD. V dropped 10 bases and J dropped 8; count of bases not matched to a gene: 14. The CDR3 DNA follows: TGTGCCACCGCCGGGACAGGGACTCAAGGGGGCTACACCTTC. It specifies CATAGTGTQGGYTF.

The chain carries TRBV9 and TRBJ2-1; 7 bases align to TRBD2. The CDR3 contains 15 residues. CDR1 SGDLS and CDR2 YYNGEE come from the germline V gene. J lost 7 bases, V lost 4 bases, and 11 bases had no gene match. The CDR3 region is CASSMTSKAGNEQFF. In nucleotides, the CDR3 is TGTGCCAGCAGCATGACTAGCAAGGCGGGGAATGAGCAGTTCTTC.

This clone has just one count. The CDR3 nucleotides are TGTGCCAGCAGTCCTACTAGCGGGGGAACAGATACGCAGTATTTT. This gives the protein CASSPTSGGTDTQYF. This rearrangement joins TRBV27 to TRBJ2-3; 11 bases agree with TRBD2. Trimming at V came to 5 bases and at J to 3 bases, leaving 4 bases not matched to a gene. This CDR3 has 15 amino acids. Germline values: CDR1 MNHEY, CDR2 SMNVEV (reference sequence).

The gene calls are TRBV11-3 and TRBJ2-7, with 8 nucleotides matching TRBD1. This CDR3 comprises 14 residues. The germline V gene has CDR1 SGHNT and CDR2 YENEEA. V shed 5 bases, J shed 2 bases, and the junction held 5 bases outside the gene matches. CDR3 nucleotides: TGTGCCAGCAGCGGCGGACAGGGCCCCTACGAGCAGTACTTC. The encoded protein is CASSGGQGPYEQYF.

The V and J genes are TRBV5-1 and TRBJ1-1; no reliable D call. Looked up from germline, CDR1 is SGHRS and CDR2 is YFSETQ. This CDR3 comprises 14 residues. V was trimmed by 0 bases and J by 6 bases, leaving 12 bases between them. The CDR3, as DNA: TGCGCCAGCAGCTTGGGACTTTCGGCGGCTGAAGCTTTCTTT. Its protein is CASSLGLSAAEAFF.

This sequence joins TRBV4-1 and TRBJ2-3; D call uncertain. The CDR3 is 12 amino acids. CDR1 and CDR2 from the germline V gene are MGHRA and YSYEKL. Trimming cost V 2 bases and J 5 bases, with 5 bases left between them. This chain's CDR3 is CASSQPVDTQYF. The CDR3 DNA sequence: TGCGCCAGCAGCCAACCAGTAGATACGCAGTATTTT.

The chain employs TRBV5-4 and TRBJ1-2, with 8 positions matching TRBD1. The CDR3 spans 15 residues. Per the germline V gene, CDR1 is SGHNT and CDR2 is YYREEE (reference sequence). The J segment lost 8 bases and the V segment lost 1 base, leaving 10 bases of the junction unmatched. The CDR3 is CASSLPTGQDLGYTF. DNA for the CDR3: TGTGCCAGCAGCTTGCCCACGGGACAGGACCTCGGCTACACCTTC.

The rearrangement uses TRBV7-6 and TRBJ2-5, with a tentative D call TRBD1 (5 bases). The CDR3 has 16 residues. CDR1 SGHVS and CDR2 FNYEAQ come from the germline V gene. Trimming took 1 base from V and 5 from J, leaving 17 bases between them. The CDR3, as DNA: TGTGCCAGCAGCTTAGGGACAATGTTTCGGTGGGAGACCCAGTACTTC. Translating gives CASSLGTMFRWETQYF.

The chain has TRBV6-5 and TRBJ2-7; 7 bases agree with TRBD1. The CDR3 has 14 amino acids. The J segment lost 4 bases and the V segment lost 4 bases, leaving 7 bases of the junction unmatched. Germline-derived CDR1 and CDR2 are MNHEY and SVGAGI. In nucleotides, the CDR3 is TGTGCCAGCAGTTTGCAACAGGGGTGGTACGAGCAGTACTTC. Protein product: CASSLQQGWYEQYF.

The chain has TRBV27 and TRBJ2-2, with D perhaps matching TRBD1 (7 bases). Trimming left V 5 bases short and J 4 bases short, with 14 bases between. The CDR3 loop spans 15 amino acids. The germline V gene encodes CDR1 MNHEY and CDR2 SMNVEV (reference sequence). CDR3 coding DNA: TGTGCCAGCAGTCGGCGGCAGGGGGGCACCGGGGAGCTGTTTTTT. It encodes CASSRRQGGTGELFF.

The chain recombines TRBV9 with TRBJ1-2; 10 nucleotides line up with TRBD1. The CDR3 is made up of 18 amino acids. V shed 0 bases and J 0 bases; nucleotides not matched to a gene: 8. Germline CDR1 and CDR2: SGDLS and YYNGEE. In nucleotides, the CDR3 is TGTGCCAGCAGCGTAGGACAGGGGGCGTCGGGAGCTAACTATGGCTACACCTTC. The encoded protein is CASSVGQGASGANYGYTF.

The rearrangement joins TRBV14 to TRBJ2-2; 11 positions match TRBD2. This CDR3 is built from 17 residues. Germline V gives CDR1 SGHDN, CDR2 FVKESK. J gave up 4 bases and V 0 bases, and 4 bases lay outside the gene matches. Written as DNA, the CDR3 is TGTGCCAGCAGCCAAGAACTAGCGGGAGTTGGCACCGGGGAGCTGTTTTTT. Amino acid sequence: CASSQELAGVGTGELFF. The full variable domain, completed using reference TRBV14 and TRBJ2-2, is EAGVTQFPSHSVIEKGQTVTLRCDPISGHDNLYWYRRVMGKEIKFLLHFVKESKQDESGMPNNRFLAERTGGTYSTLKVQPAELEDSGVYFCASSQELAGVGTGELFFGEGSRLTVL.

J is TRBJ2-7 and V is TRBV27; no clear D gene. The germline V and J ends were trimmed by 6 bases and 1 base, with 10 bases remaining between them. Germline-derived CDR1 and CDR2 are MNHEY and SMNVEV (reference sequence). This CDR3 has 13 residues. The CDR3 reads CASRPGGSYEQYF. The CDR3 DNA sequence: TGTGCCAGCAGGCCGGGTGGATCCTACGAGCAGTACTTC.